The T cell receptor (beta chain) under discussion was sequenced for a study of T-cell reconstitution after alpha-beta-depleted transplantation in children (TCRdb year 2016). As for the study more broadly: The study quantitatively tracked T-cell immune reconstitution after TCRalphabeta/CD19-depleted allogeneic hematopoietic cell transplantation in children using TCR repertoire profiling.

Library method: PCR. Sequencing relied on an Illumina HiSeq 2500. To normalize quantification of the TCRbeta repertoire, the TCR libraries were built with molecular barcoding that relied on unique molecular identifiers. The public reads were reprocessed in TCRdb via fastp at Q25 and MiXCR, keeping in-frame beta chains. Every CDR3 protein is listed once, alongside the most common genes and DNA of its rows. Within this sample are about 640,000 distinct CDR3 sequences, with 15% to 20% of them counted one time only. The ten largest clones capture 1.1% of the sample. The CDR3 goes from the cysteine to the phenylalanine over 15 residues. Only the CDR3 DNA stays, 45 bases, in frame from base 1. CDR1 and CDR2 (DFQATT, SNEGSKA) derive from the germline V gene (reference sequence). The junction shows trimming of 1 base on V and 4 bases on J, plus 14 bases between the germline ends. In this sample, this clonotype turned up many times. The antigen it binds to is not known. The sample holds no much larger clone one base away, and base qualities are not on file.

This receptor was obtained from a human donor who donated a stem cell graft to a child with acute myeloid leukemia. Source: PBMCs from the stem cell graft donor, taken from the stem cell graft. The chain joins TRBV20-1 to TRBJ1-5, with a weak D call of TRBD1 (6 bases match). CDR3 region: CSARGATGGNQPQHF. The DNA sequence is as follows: TGCAGTGCTAGAGGCGCGACAGGAGGGAATCAGCCCCAGCATTTT.